Below are 20 T cell receptor beta chains sequenced from a single sample in a study of blood T cells in healthy people across ages. A second PCR, run for about 7 to 12 cycles, used a sample-barcoded 5' primer plus a J-beta primer mix. Using its own MiXCR run on the 5' RACE reads, TCRdb lists one record per CDR3 protein. The repertoire holds around 1,100,000 distinct CDR3 sequences, more than 30% seen once, with around 13% in the top ten. Sequenced sample: blood. The receptors originated from a man aged 18-30 years in good health.

The CDR3 sequence: CSARDQLAGGSSYNEQYF. In DNA, the CDR3 is TGCAGTGCTAGAGATCAACTAGCGGGGGGGAGCTCCTACAATGAGCAGTACTTC. This sequence joins TRBV20-1 and TRBJ2-1, with 13 positions matching TRBD2. The DNA matches TRBJ2-7 better at its end, which makes the J call doubtful. The CDR3 extends over 18 amino acids. Germline CDR1 reads DFQATT; CDR2 reads SNEGSKA (reference sequence).

V and J are TRBV7-2 and TRBJ1-1; D uncertain. The germline V gene encodes CDR1 SGHTA and CDR2 FQGNSA. The CDR3 covers 14 residues. Trimming left V 5 bases short and J 4 bases short, with 14 bases between. The DNA for the CDR3 is TGTGCCAGCAGCCCCATTACAGACTTCACTGAAGCTTTCTTT. The encoded protein is CASSPITDFTEAFF.

This chain uses TRBV6-5 with TRBJ2-5; 14 nucleotides line up with TRBD2. The CDR3 spans 16 residues. Germline trimming cut 4 bases from V and 7 bases from J; bases unmatched to any gene: 8. Germline values: CDR1 MNHEY, CDR2 SVGAGI. CDR3: CASSSRTSGRRGTQYF. The CDR3 DNA is TGTGCCAGCAGTTCCAGGACTAGCGGGAGGAGGGGGACCCAGTACTTC.

This clonotype was counted only a few times. This chain connects TRBV11-2 to TRBJ2-1, with 7 positions matching TRBD1. Germline assignment: CDR1 SGHAT and CDR2 FQNNGV. The CDR3 runs to 15 residues. With 1 base clipped from V and 8 bases from J, the junction kept 8 bases outside the gene matches. CDR3 residues: CASSLGQGRTDEQFF. The DNA for the CDR3 is TGTGCCAGCAGCTTAGGACAGGGCCGAACGGATGAGCAGTTCTTC.

This clonotype was counted a few times. The chain uses TRBV29-1 and TRBJ2-5; 7 nucleotides line up with TRBD1. V gave up 3 bases and J gave up 5 bases; unmatched junction bases: 9. CDR1 SQVTM and CDR2 ANQGSEA come from the germline V gene. This CDR3 spans 14 amino acids. CDR3 in amino acids: CSVDLTGTGETQYF. For the CDR3, the DNA is TGCAGCGTTGATCTGACAGGGACGGGGGAGACCCAGTACTTC.

There are a few counts of this clonotype. The chain recombines TRBV4-2 with TRBJ2-1; D gene ambiguous. CDR3 size: 16 residues. Germline CDR1 and CDR2: LGHNA and YNFKEQ. Trimming stripped 4 bases from V and 5 bases from J, with 18 bases between. The CDR3 DNA reads TGTGCCAGCAGCCCCTACTACATGGGGTCCAACAATGAGCAGTTCTTC. Translating gives CASSPYYMGSNNEQFF.

As concerns this clonotype: Sequence at one end of the junction differs from germline and may be a read error. The V gene is TRBV20-1, the J gene TRBJ1-1, with 8 bases identical to TRBD1. Germline lookup yields CDR1 DFQATT and CDR2 SNEGSKA (reference sequence). This CDR3 is 12 amino acids long. The chain's CDR3 is CSAKTGGTEAFF. CDR3 sequence (DNA): TGCAGCGCTAAAACAGGGGGAACTGAAGCTTTCTTT.

The rearrangement joins TRBV5-5 to TRBJ1-4, with D perhaps matching TRBD1 (5 bases). V gave up 4 bases and J gave up 8 bases, with 18 bases separating them. The CDR3 covers 15 residues. CDR1 and CDR2 (germline): SGHKS, YYEKEE (reference sequence). As DNA, the CDR3 is TGTGCCAGCAGCCACACCATCGGCCGGGACGAAAAACTGTTTTTT. Residues: CASSHTIGRDEKLFF.

The chain combines TRBV20-1 with TRBJ2-7; D is perhaps TRBD1 or TRBD2 (5 bases each). Germline V gives CDR1 DFQATT, CDR2 SNEGSKA (reference sequence). The CDR3 sequence is 12 residues long. Between the trimmed V and J ends, which lost 0 bases and 6 bases, there was a span of 9 bases. The CDR3 sequence is CSARDLRGEQYF. CDR3 DNA sequence: TGCAGTGCTAGAGATTTGAGGGGCGAGCAGTACTTC.

The rearrangement links TRBV19 to TRBJ1-5; weak D call: TRBD1 (5 bases). This CDR3 contains 16 residues. Trimming removed 10 bases from V and 0 bases from J, with 19 bases in between. CDR1 LNHDA and CDR2 SQIVND come from the germline V gene (reference sequence). CDR3 coding DNA: TGTGCCACACGTCGTTACGGGGGGGATAGCAATCAGCCCCAGCATTTT. Its protein is CATRRYGGDSNQPQHF.

Worth noting for this clonotype: The junction shows a germline mismatch at one end, possibly a read error. The rearrangement links TRBV7-2 to TRBJ1-1; D not resolved. The germline V gene encodes CDR1 SGHTA and CDR2 FQGNSA. The CDR3 extends over 12 amino acids. CDR3 sequence: CAGSFLLPEAFF. As DNA, the CDR3 is TGTGCCGGCAGCTTCCTCTTACCTGAAGCTTTCTTT.

DNA of the CDR3: TGTGCCAGCAGCTTAGAGATCGGACAGTACTATGGCTACACCTTC. Translation gives CASSLEIGQYYGYTF. The chain joins TRBV7-9 to TRBJ1-2; TRBD1 might be the D (6 bases). Trimming stripped 1 base from V and 3 bases from J, with 12 bases between. Germline V gene sequence: CDR1 SEHNR, CDR2 FQNEAQ (reference sequence). The CDR3 contains 15 residues.

The rearrangement joins TRBV25-1 to TRBJ1-1; D gene unclear. The CDR3 spans 17 residues. Germline CDR1 MGHDK, CDR2 SYGVNS. Trimming removed 1 base at V and 0 bases at J, with 15 bases between. The CDR3 here is CASSESARVSMNTEAFF. In DNA, the CDR3 is TGTGCCAGCAGTGAATCGGCTCGAGTATCAATGAACACTGAAGCTTTCTTT.

The V gene is TRBV27, the J gene TRBJ2-7; 7 bases agree with TRBD1. The CDR3 consists of 13 residues. The germline CDR1 and CDR2 sequences are MNHEY and SMNVEV (reference sequence). The ends lost 11 bases at V and 1 base at J; junction bases unmatched: 8. The CDR3 nucleotides are TGTGCCTCATATAGGACAGGTTCCTACGAGCAGTACTTC. It specifies CASYRTGSYEQYF.

The rearrangement joins TRBV15 to TRBJ2-5, with D perhaps TRBD1 (5 bases). The ends were cut back, 0 bases at V and 11 bases at J, with 19 bases in the middle. The CDR3 is 15 amino acids. CDR1 LNHNV and CDR2 YYDKDF come from the germline V gene (reference sequence). CDR3 sequence: CATSRDQGTYNEQYF. As DNA, the CDR3 is TGTGCCACCAGCAGAGACCAGGGTACCTACAATGAGCAGTACTTC.

The chain links TRBV12-3 or TRBV12-4 to TRBJ2-1, with TRBD2 matching 10 bases. V lost 6 bases, J lost 7 bases, and 6 bases stayed unmatched. This CDR3 region has 14 residues. The CDR3: CASSWTSGINEQFF. In DNA, the CDR3 is TGTGCCAGCAGCTGGACTAGCGGAATTAATGAGCAGTTCTTC.

This chain joins TRBV6-6 and TRBJ2-1; a weak D match, TRBD2 (6 bases). With 5 bases removed from V and 7 bases from J, the gap between germline ends came to 9 bases. Looked up from germline, CDR1 is MNHNY and CDR2 is SVGAGI (reference sequence). The CDR3 extends over 12 amino acids. The CDR3 spells CASSGGVNEQFF. As DNA, the CDR3 is TGTGCCAGCAGTGGCGGGGTGAATGAGCAGTTCTTC.

J is TRBJ1-6 and V is TRBV28; 9 bases are shared with TRBD1. The CDR3 is 15 amino acids. Trimming cost V 8 bases and J 1 base; bases outside gene matches: 3. Germline CDR1 MDHEN, CDR2 SYDVKM. Written as DNA, the CDR3 is TGTGCCAGCCGACAGGGGGGTTCCTATAATTCACCCCTCCACTTT. It specifies CASRQGGSYNSPLHF.

The chain combines TRBV5-4 with TRBJ2-1; D is unclear. This CDR3 has 15 residues. The V gene lost 1 base and the J gene lost 0 bases, with 8 bases spanning the gap. From germline, CDR1 is SGHNT and CDR2 YYREEE (reference sequence). This CDR3 is CASSLSTLSYNEQFF. The CDR3 region has the DNA TGTGCCAGCAGCTTGTCGACCCTCTCCTACAATGAGCAGTTCTTC.

This clonotype occurred a few times. The J gene is TRBJ2-1, the V gene TRBV7-3; D tentatively fits TRBD1 or TRBD2 (6 bases each). CDR3 length equals 18 residues. The germline gives CDR1 SGHTA, CDR2 FQGTGA. The V end was cut by 1 base, the J end by 6 bases, with 22 bases between. CDR3 loop: CASSLISKVQQGGNEQFF. The DNA for the CDR3 is TGTGCCAGCAGCTTAATCAGTAAGGTTCAACAGGGAGGCAATGAGCAGTTCTTC.